This T cell receptor (beta chain) is from a study of blood T cells in healthy people across ages. V was clipped by 2 bases and J by 3 bases; unmatched bases: 11. There are 17 residues in the CDR3. Germline CDR1 is MDHEN and CDR2 is SYDVKM. A sample-barcoded 5' primer and a J-beta primer mix were used in a second PCR of about 6 to 12 cycles. A tag from a template-switch adaptor with 12 random nucleotides marked each cDNA molecule. TCRdb independently ran MiXCR on the 5' RACE reads; one entry per CDR3 protein. The sample lists 1.4 million or so distinct CDR3 sequences; 42% were seen once. This clonotype has a single count.

This TCR derives from a woman aged 18-29 years in good health. Sequencing was carried out using blood. The rearrangement joins TRBV28 to TRBJ1-1, with 8 positions matching TRBD1. CDR3 nucleotide sequence: TGTGCCAGCAGTTTAGATTTGACAGGGGTGGGGTACACTGAAGCTTTCTTT. Encoded protein: CASSLDLTGVGYTEAFF. The entire variable domain, with the rest obtained from reference TRBV28 and TRBJ1-1, is as follows: DVKVTQSSRYLVKRTGEKVFLECVQDMDHENMFWYRQDPGLGLRLIYFSYDVKMKEKGDIPEGYSVSREKKERFSLILESASTNQTSMYLCASSLDLTGVGYTEAFFGQGTRLTVV.